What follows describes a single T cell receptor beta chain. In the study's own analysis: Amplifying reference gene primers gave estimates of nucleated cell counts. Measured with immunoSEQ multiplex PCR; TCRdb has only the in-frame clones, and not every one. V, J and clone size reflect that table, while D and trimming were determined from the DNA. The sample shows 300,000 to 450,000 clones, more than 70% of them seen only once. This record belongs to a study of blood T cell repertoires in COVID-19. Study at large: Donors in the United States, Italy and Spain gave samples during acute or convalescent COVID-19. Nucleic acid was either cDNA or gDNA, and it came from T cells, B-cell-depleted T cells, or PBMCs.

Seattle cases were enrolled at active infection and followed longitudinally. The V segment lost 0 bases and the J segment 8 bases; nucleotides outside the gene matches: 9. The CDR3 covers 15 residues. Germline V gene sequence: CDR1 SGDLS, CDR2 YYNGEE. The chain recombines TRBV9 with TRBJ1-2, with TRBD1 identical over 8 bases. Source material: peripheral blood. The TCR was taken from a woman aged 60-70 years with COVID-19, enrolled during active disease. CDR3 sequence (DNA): TGTGCCAGCAGCGTAGACGCAGGGGGCATAGAGGGCTACACCTTC. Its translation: CASSVDAGGIEGYTF.